The T cell receptor beta chain under discussion was sequenced for a study of regulatory T cells in long-lasting Graves disease. Described time point: newly diagnosed GD, antithyroid drugs for less than 3 months. The TCR library was made from RNA that had been extracted from PBMCs in TRIzol. Each of the patients was recruited from an endocrinology department situated in Xi'an, China. Both iRepertoire HTBI primers and Arm-PCR of CDR3 regions were used to build the TCR beta libraries. MiXCR, run by TCRdb on the multiplex PCR reads, gives a single entry per CDR3 protein. The table includes about 540,000 distinct CDR3 sequences, about 13% detected once. These data also formed part of another study, on T cells in Graves' hyperthyroidism and ophthalmopathy. From that paper: The HTBI set primed first-round TCR CDR3 RT-PCR.

The TCR comes from a man aged 30-40 years with Graves disease. Sequencing was performed on peripheral blood mononuclear cells (PBMCs), taken at new diagnosis, from a patient treated with antithyroid drugs.

In DNA, the CDR3 is TGTGCCAGCAGCAGCCGGGACGGAATAACCACTGAAGCTTTCTTT. Translated, it gives CASSSRDGITTEAFF. The chain has TRBV7-9 and TRBJ1-1; D is perhaps TRBD1 (5 bases). Deletions cut 5 bases from V and 4 bases from J, with 17 bases between. The CDR3 spans 15 residues. Germline assignment: CDR1 SEHNR and CDR2 FQNEAQ (reference sequence).